Listed here are 18 T cell receptor beta chains from one sample, sequenced in a study of shared clonotypes between healthy human individuals. Sequencing used immunoSEQ multiplex PCR; TCRdb keeps in-frame clones, though not all of them. The sample contains some 1 million clones, more than 60% of which appear only once. The sample consisted of memory CD4+ T cells sorted from blood. Subset: CD45RA-negative fraction. These receptors all come from a man younger than 35 in good health.

In this sample, this clone turned up once. V usage is TRBV7-2 and J usage is TRBJ2-3; D gene uncertain. V lost 1 base and J 2 bases, leaving 10 bases between the germline ends. Germline loops: CDR1 SGHTA, CDR2 FQGNSA. The CDR3 consists of 15 residues. CDR3 loop: CASSLGQQNTDTQYF. CDR3 DNA: TGTGCCAGCAGCTTAGGGCAGCAGAACACAGATACGCAGTATTTT.

The CDR3 loop reads CASSLVYGDTGELFF. The CDR3 nucleotides are TGCGCCAGCAGCTTGGTATATGGGGACACCGGGGAGCTGTTTTTT. The genes are TRBV5-1 and TRBJ2-2; D unresolved. The length of the CDR3 is 15 residues. Trimming stripped 0 bases from V and 3 bases from J, with 9 bases between. The germline CDR1 and CDR2 sequences are SGHRS and YFSETQ.

This chain links TRBV5-1 with TRBJ2-2; D might be TRBD1 (6 bases). V was clipped by 0 bases and J by 6 bases, with 12 bases between them. This CDR3 region has 15 residues. Germline-derived CDR1 and CDR2 are SGHRS and YFSETQ. This CDR3 is CASSLGRTGPGELFF. The CDR3 DNA reads TGCGCCAGCAGCTTGGGAAGAACAGGGCCCGGGGAGCTGTTTTTT.

This chain connects TRBV21-1 to TRBJ2-5; the table names TRBD1, a call not compared with the DNA. TRBV21-1 is flagged as a pseudogene. The CDR3 totals 11 residues. CDR3 in DNA: TGTGCCAGCAGCGTCAAAGAGACCCAGTACTTC. Protein product: CASSVKETQYF.

This clone has just a few counts. The rearrangement links TRBV18 to TRBJ2-5, with TRBD1 matching 8 bases. Per germline, CDR1 KGHSH and CDR2 LQKENI. The trim removed 4 bases at V and 4 bases at J, leaving 8 bases unmatched. CDR3 size: 15 residues. CDR3 residues: CASSRRDRQGETQYF. CDR3 in DNA: TGTGCCAGCTCACGCCGGGACAGGCAAGGAGAGACCCAGTACTTC.

The V call is TRBV7-2, the J call TRBJ1-2; D possibly corresponds to TRBD1 (5 bases). Trimming took off 3 bases at V and 3 bases at J, with 11 bases between the two ends. Germline lookup yields CDR1 SGHTA and CDR2 FQGNSA. The CDR3 has 14 amino acids. CDR3 nucleotides: TGTGCCAGCAGCTTGGCCGGACAATACTATGGCTACACCTTC. Encoded protein: CASSLAGQYYGYTF.

V usage is TRBV7-9 and J usage is TRBJ2-3; the match to TRBD2 covers 8 bases. Germline CDR1 reads SEHNR; CDR2 reads FQNEAQ (reference sequence). The V and J ends lost 4 bases and 1 base, in that order; junction bases with no gene match: 10. There are 17 residues in the CDR3. The CDR3: CASSSTSGTRGTDTQYF. DNA for the CDR3: TGTGCCAGCAGCTCTACCTCCGGGACTAGAGGCACAGATACGCAGTATTTT.

The chain has TRBV29-1 and TRBJ2-3, with 8 bases identical to TRBD2. The CDR3 sequence is 13 residues long. V lost 5 bases and J lost 1; bases outside the gene matches: 2. In germline, CDR1 is SQVTM, CDR2 ANQGSEA. CDR3 nucleotide sequence: TGCAGCGTTAGGCGGGAGGGCACAGATACGCAGTATTTT. Translated, it gives CSVRREGTDTQYF.

V usage is TRBV5-4 and J usage is TRBJ2-1; 8 nucleotides match TRBD2. CDR1 is SGHNT and CDR2 is YYREEE in the germline V gene (reference sequence). Germline trimming cut 0 bases from V and 5 bases from J; bases unmatched to any gene: 4. The CDR3 is made up of 15 amino acids. CDR3 sequence (DNA): TGTGCCAGCAGCTTGGGTGGGCGGGAGGACAATGAGCAGTTCTTC. It codes for CASSLGGREDNEQFF.

The chain combines TRBV6-1 with TRBJ2-2; D is uncertain. V was cut by 2 bases and J by 5 bases, with 15 bases left in between. CDR3 length: 16 amino acids. CDR1 is MNHNS, CDR2 SASEGT, per germline. DNA of the CDR3: TGTGCCAGCAGTGAACTGGCACCGAGTTGGACCGGGGAGCTGTTTTTT. Its protein product is CASSELAPSWTGELFF.

The V gene is TRBV5-6, the J gene TRBJ2-4; TRBD2 agrees at 14 bases. Germline V gene data show CDR1 as SGHDT and CDR2 as YYEEEE. The length of the CDR3 is 16 residues. The V gene end was trimmed by 4 bases and the J gene end by 4 bases; junction bases not matched to a gene: 4. CDR3 sequence reads: CASSTWTSGGKNIQYF. For the CDR3, the DNA is TGTGCCAGCAGCACCTGGACTAGCGGGGGGAAAAACATTCAGTACTTC.

This chain connects TRBV6-5 to TRBJ1-3; D may be TRBD1 (6 bases). Per germline, CDR1 MNHEY and CDR2 SVGAGI. Deletions cut 4 bases from V and 4 bases from J, with 14 bases between. The CDR3 covers 15 residues. In DNA, the CDR3 is TGTGCCAGCAGTTCGCTTCAGGGGTCCGGAAACACCATATATTTT. Translated: CASSSLQGSGNTIYF.

The chain couples TRBV18 to TRBJ1-3, with unresolved D. The germline V and J ends were trimmed by 3 bases and 2 bases, with 11 bases remaining between them. Germline V CDR1 and CDR2: KGHSH, LQKENI. The CDR3 sequence is 15 residues long. The chain's CDR3 is CASSPVPGTGNTIYF. The CDR3 DNA is TGTGCCAGCTCACCGGTCCCGGGCACTGGAAACACCATATATTTT.

This clone has just a few counts. This chain connects TRBV7-8 to TRBJ1-6, with D tentatively TRBD1 (5 bases). CDR1 SGHVS and CDR2 FQNEAQ come from the germline V gene. The CDR3 loop spans 15 amino acids. Trimming left V 3 bases short and J 6 bases short, with 12 bases between. The CDR3 coding sequence is TGTGCCAGCAGCTTCGGGGAGGGGACTAATTCACCCCTCCACTTT. Its translation is CASSFGEGTNSPLHF.

This clone was detected a few times. V gene TRBV6-1 combines with J gene TRBJ1-1; no clear D. The CDR3 covers 13 residues. V was cut by 6 bases and J by 4 bases, with 12 bases left in between. From germline, CDR1 is MNHNS and CDR2 SASEGT. The CDR3 reads CASSQRGFTEAFF. CDR3 DNA: TGTGCCAGCAGCCAGCGGGGTTTCACTGAAGCTTTCTTT.

This sequence joins TRBV9 and TRBJ2-7, with 7 bases fitting TRBD2. Trimming removed 3 bases from V and 1 base from J; junction bases left unmatched: 7. Germline loops: CDR1 SGDLS, CDR2 YYNGEE. CDR3 size: 15 residues. CDR3 DNA sequence: TGTGCCAGCAGCGCCCTTGGCGGGAGTTCCTACGAGCAGTACTTC. It codes for CASSALGGSSYEQYF. The complete variable domain, with remaining parts taken from reference TRBV9 and TRBJ2-7, reads DSGVTQTPKHLITATGQRVTLRCSPRSGDLSVYWYQQSLDQGLQFLIQYYNGEERAKGNILERFSAQQFPDLHSELNLSSLELGDSALYFCASSALGGSSYEQYFGPGTRLTVT.

This rearrangement joins TRBV7-2 to TRBJ2-3, with 9 bases fitting TRBD2. V dropped 5 bases and J dropped 4; count of bases not matched to a gene: 10. CDR1 is SGHTA, CDR2 FQGNSA, per germline. The CDR3 has 16 amino acids. CDR3 sequence reads: CASSPGLAGRADTQYF. CDR3 coding DNA: TGTGCCAGCAGCCCAGGCCTAGCGGGAAGGGCAGATACGCAGTATTTT.

This clone was observed a handful of times. V gene TRBV30 combines with J gene TRBJ2-7, with TRBD1 matching 7 bases. CDR1 is GTSNPN and CDR2 is SVGIG in the germline V gene (reference sequence). The trim removed 3 bases at V and 2 bases at J, leaving 4 bases unmatched. The length of the CDR3 is 13 residues. The CDR3 sequence is CAWRIGQAYEQYF. The DNA for the CDR3 is TGTGCCTGGAGAATAGGACAGGCCTACGAGCAGTACTTC.